This T cell receptor beta chain comes out of a study of blood T cell repertoires in COVID-19. Study-level information: PBMCs, B-cell-depleted T cells, or T cells provided the cDNA or gDNA that made up the material.

This CDR3 comprises 19 residues. The germline V gene encodes CDR1 MDHEN and CDR2 SYDVKM. With V trimmed by 1 base and J by 1 base, 13 bases remained unmatched. Authors' data handling: Amplifying reference gene primers gave estimates of nucleated cell counts. The method was immunoSEQ multiplex PCR; TCRdb's version includes in-frame clones alone and lacks a portion of them. V, J and clone size were drawn from that table, and D and trimming were deduced from the DNA. Seen here are over 300,000 clones, 85% to 90% observed once, and the top ten hold about 7%. Material for sequencing was peripheral blood. The source is a man between 18 and 35 years old with active or convalescent COVID-19. The chain joins TRBV28 to TRBJ2-4, with 7 positions matching TRBD2. This chain's CDR3 is CASSLFSDGGKGAKNIQYF. The CDR3 DNA follows: TGTGCCAGCAGTTTATTTAGTGACGGGGGGAAGGGTGCCAAAAACATTCAGTACTTC. Full variable domain (outside the CDR3, taken from reference TRBV28 and TRBJ2-4): DVKVTQSSRYLVKRTGEKVFLECVQDMDHENMFWYRQDPGLGLRLIYFSYDVKMKEKGDIPEGYSVSREKKERFSLILESASTNQTSMYLCASSLFSDGGKGAKNIQYFGAGTRLSVL.